Listed below are T cell receptor beta chains from one sample, sequenced in a study of human T cells and chemical hapten exposure. MiXCR, applied by TCRdb to the RACE reads, yields one record per CDR3 protein. The sample includes some 180,000 distinct CDR3 sequences, approximately 20% of them seen just once. Here the sequenced sample was whole blood, taken in connection with sensitization to the hapten diphenylcyclopropenone (DPC). All receptors derive from a woman aged 50 to 60 with alopecia areata. Some clones in this sample may be carry-over from other donors' samples. CDR3s include the opening cysteine and the closing phenylalanine or tryptophan.

v_call,j_call,cdr3_aa
TRBV2,TRBJ1-6,CASRPQGAGENSPLHF
TRBV7-2,TRBJ2-1,CASSPGTTTYNEQFF
TRBV11-2,TRBJ2-5,CASSPGHLGETQYF
TRBV20-1,TRBJ2-7,CSASSPRTGSYEQYF
TRBV6-2/TRBV6-3,TRBJ1-1,CASSPLTLRMNTEAFF
TRBV11-2,TRBJ2-1,CASSLEASGSPNEQFF
TRBV20-1,TRBJ2-1,CSARDYWAGGGSYNEQFF
TRBV5-1,TRBJ1-5,CASSLTGPNQPQHF
TRBV5-6,TRBJ1-5,CASSVRGDQPQHF
TRBV29-1,TRBJ2-7,CSVVGGQRSYEQYF
TRBV20-1,TRBJ2-3,CSALPRLAGGADTQYF
TRBV21-1,TRBJ2-2,CASPKSQKNTGELFF
TRBV2,TRBJ1-4,CASLGSLRGKLFF
TRBV6-6,TRBJ1-5,CASSYRDRGQPQHF
TRBV21-1,TRBJ2-3,CATGDTDTQYF
TRBV2,TRBJ2-3,CASSPGTESSTDTQYF
TRBV29-1,TRBJ2-5,CSVETSGSGETQYF
TRBV12-3/TRBV12-4,TRBJ2-7,CASSHGTSGIGEQYF
TRBV20-1,TRBJ1-1,CSARRQELNTEAFF
TRBV20-1,TRBJ2-3,CSARSGSQGDTQYF
TRBV29-1,TRBJ1-6,CSVAVTENSPLHF
TRBV29-1,TRBJ1-1,CSAGHQNTEAFF
TRBV3-1,TRBJ2-1,CASSQDSVSSEQFF
TRBV5-6,TRBJ2-3,CASSWASGPTDTQYF
TRBV6-1,TRBJ1-2,CASSEKLGTYGYTF
TRBV7-9,TRBJ2-1,CASSSSVYNEQFF
TRBV7-6,TRBJ2-6,CASSLGYHKSGANVLTF
TRBV29-1,TRBJ1-2,CSVEDLAGENYYGYTF
TRBV12-3/TRBV12-4,TRBJ2-2,CASRLGGGRPTGELFF
TRBV11-2,TRBJ2-7,CASSWDRTYEQYF
TRBV12-3/TRBV12-4,TRBJ1-3,CASSSLGNTIYF
TRBV24-1,TRBJ2-1,CATSDFASGRIEQFF
TRBV7-6,TRBJ1-6,CASSLGGPGNNSPLHF
TRBV5-1,TRBJ2-2,CASTDVPRTGELFF
TRBV19,TRBJ2-1,CASSMTGGTSNEQFF
TRBV7-2,TRBJ2-1,CASSLGAGANEQFF
TRBV5-1,TRBJ1-2,CASSLDPGNYGYTF
TRBV5-5,TRBJ1-1,CASSLAPDTEAFF
TRBV19,TRBJ2-2,CASSMAVFRGAGELFF
TRBV6-5,TRBJ1-3,CASKGPGNTIYF
TRBV10-3,TRBJ1-2,CAIRTGGNYGYTF
TRBV7-9,TRBJ1-1,CASSLNEPYMNTEAFF
TRBV9,TRBJ2-7,CASSVDPGRRGDEQYF
TRBV20-1,TRBJ1-1,CSARVEGFVTEAFF